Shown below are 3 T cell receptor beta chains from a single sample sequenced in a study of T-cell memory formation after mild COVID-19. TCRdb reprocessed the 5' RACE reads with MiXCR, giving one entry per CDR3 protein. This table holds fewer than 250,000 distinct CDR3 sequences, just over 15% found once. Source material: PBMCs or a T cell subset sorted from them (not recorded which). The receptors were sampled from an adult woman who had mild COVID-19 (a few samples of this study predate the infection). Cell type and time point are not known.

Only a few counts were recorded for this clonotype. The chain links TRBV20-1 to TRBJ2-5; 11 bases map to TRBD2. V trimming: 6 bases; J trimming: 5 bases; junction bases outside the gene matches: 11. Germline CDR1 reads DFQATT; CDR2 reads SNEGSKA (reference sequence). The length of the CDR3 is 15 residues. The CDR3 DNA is TGCAGTGCCCCGGATAGCGGGAGGGCCGTGGAGACCCAGTACTTC. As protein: CSAPDSGRAVETQYF.

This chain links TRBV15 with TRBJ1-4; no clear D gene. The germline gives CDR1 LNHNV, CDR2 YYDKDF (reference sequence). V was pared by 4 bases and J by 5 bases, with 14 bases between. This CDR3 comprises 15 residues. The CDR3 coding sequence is TGTGCCACCAGCAATTTCCGGGCCCAGAATGAAAAACTGTTTTTT. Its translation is CATSNFRAQNEKLFF.

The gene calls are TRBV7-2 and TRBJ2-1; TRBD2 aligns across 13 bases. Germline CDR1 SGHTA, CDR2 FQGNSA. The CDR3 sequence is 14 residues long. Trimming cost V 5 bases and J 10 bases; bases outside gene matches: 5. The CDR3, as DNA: TGTGCCAGCAGCCGGACTAGCGGGAGCTCGGAGCAGTTCTTC. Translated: CASSRTSGSSEQFF.